This T cell receptor (beta chain) was profiled in a study of spatial heterogeneity in lung cancer. The sample holds many counts of this clonotype. Sample time point: sample taken at primary tumor resection. Whole RNA, isolated from tumor, nontumor lung or frozen PBMC, was sequenced without prior sorting. TCRdb reprocessed the 5' RACE reads via MiXCR and lists one record per CDR3 protein. The data show about 50,000 distinct CDR3 sequences, 7.5% to 9% seen once. The CDR3 is 16 residues long. The V end was cut by 5 bases, the J end by 0 bases, with 20 bases between. Germline V gene sequence: CDR1 SQVTM, CDR2 ANQGSEA.

The starting material was PBMCs, obtained at surgery. The source is a female donor with early-stage non-small cell lung cancer. The chain recombines TRBV29-1 with TRBJ2-7; perhaps TRBD1 as D (5 bases). DNA for the CDR3: TGCAGCGTTCAAGGGGTCACCCTAGGTAGCTCCTACGAGCAGTACTTC. Amino acid sequence: CSVQGVTLGSSYEQYF.